The 32 T cell receptor beta chains below were found in one sample sequenced in a study of T cell responses to AZD1222 COVID-19 vaccine. Method: immunoSEQ multiplex PCR; TCRdb's copy keeps in-frame clones and lacks some. The table has tens of thousands of clones, roughly 91% seen once. The sample in question was peripheral blood, obtained on day 0 of AZD1222 vaccination. These TCRs come from an adult in good health.

The rearrangement links TRBV4-3 to TRBJ2-7; 11 bases match TRBD2. The CDR3 has 18 residues. V was clipped by 0 bases and J by 2 bases; unmatched bases: 9. CDR1 LGHNA and CDR2 YSLEER come from the germline V gene. In nucleotides, the CDR3 is TGCGCCAGCAGCCAAGATCTGCTCGGGACTAGCGGCACCTACGAGCAGTACTTC. It yields the protein CASSQDLLGTSGTYEQYF.

The chain combines TRBV13 with TRBJ2-7; 14 bases are a match to TRBD2. The CDR3 sequence is 18 residues long. The V segment lost 4 bases and the J segment 2 bases; nucleotides outside the gene matches: 10. Germline V gene lookup returns CDR1 PRHDT and CDR2 FYEKMQ (reference sequence). The CDR3 is CASSSEGLAGGQTYEQYF. The CDR3 DNA reads as TGTGCCAGCAGCTCCGAAGGACTAGCGGGGGGTCAAACCTACGAGCAGTACTTC. Based on the CDR3 plus reference TRBV13 and TRBJ2-7, the full variable domain is AAGVIQSPRHLIKEKRETATLKCYPIPRHDTVYWYQQGPGQDPQFLISFYEKMQSDKGSIPDRFSAQQFSDYHSELNMSSLELGDSALYFCASSSEGLAGGQTYEQYFGPGTRLTVT.

This clone occurred once. CDR3 amino acids: CASSFRPGDGYTF. CDR3 in DNA: TGTGCCAGCAGCTTTCGGCCTGGAGATGGCTACACCTTC. The gene calls are TRBV7-2 and TRBJ1-2; no clear D. V dropped 3 bases and J dropped 6 bases, with 11 bases sitting between them. The germline CDR1 and CDR2 sequences are SGHTA and FQGNSA. CDR3 length: 13 residues.

The V gene is TRBV11-2, the J gene TRBJ2-5; the D gene is possibly TRBD2 (6 bases). Deletions cut 4 bases from V and 0 bases from J, with 18 bases between. The germline V gene encodes CDR1 SGHAT and CDR2 FQNNGV. This CDR3 has 17 residues. CDR3 region: CASSSYRVRGYQETQYF. The CDR3 DNA follows: TGTGCCAGCAGCTCGTATAGAGTTCGGGGGTACCAAGAGACCCAGTACTTC.

The chain links TRBV2 to TRBJ2-2, with a possible D match to TRBD2 (6 bases). The CDR3 is 15 residues long. Trimming stripped 3 bases from V and 1 base from J, with 9 bases between. The germline V gene encodes CDR1 SNHLY and CDR2 FYNNEI. The DNA for the CDR3 is TGTGCCAGCAGTGAGAATAGCGGGAACACCGGGGAGCTGTTTTTT. The encoded protein is CASSENSGNTGELFF.

CDR3 sequence (DNA): TGCGCCAGCAGTCAAGGACCCAGCCAAGAGACCCAGTACTTC. It yields the protein CASSQGPSQETQYF. This sequence joins TRBV23-1 and TRBJ2-5; D unresolved. TRBV23-1 is an ORF for which the function is uncertain. Deletions cut 2 bases from V and 1 base from J, with 8 bases between. CDR3 size: 14 residues.

The chain uses TRBV7-3 and TRBJ2-2, with 7 positions matching TRBD1. The CDR3 spans 16 residues. The V segment lost 1 base and the J segment 6 bases; nucleotides outside the gene matches: 8. Germline V lookup: CDR1 SGHTA, CDR2 FQGTGA. CDR3 protein: CASSLMAGTVPGELFF. The CDR3 DNA reads as TGTGCCAGCAGCTTAATGGCAGGGACAGTGCCCGGGGAGCTGTTTTTT.

The chain employs TRBV9 and TRBJ1-4, with 9 bases matching TRBD1. The germline CDR1 and CDR2 sequences are SGDLS and YYNGEE. The CDR3 has 16 residues. Germline trimming cut 3 bases from V and 5 bases from J; bases unmatched to any gene: 8. This chain's CDR3 is CASSGGPGQGNEKLFF. The CDR3 DNA is TGTGCCAGCAGCGGAGGACCGGGACAGGGAAATGAAAAACTGTTTTTT. The whole variable domain, filled in from reference TRBV9 and TRBJ1-4, reads DSGVTQTPKHLITATGQRVTLRCSPRSGDLSVYWYQQSLDQGLQFLIQYYNGEERAKGNILERFSAQQFPDLHSELNLSSLELGDSALYFCASSGGPGQGNEKLFFGSGTQLSVL.

This clone was counted once. The rearrangement joins TRBV3-1 (or the pseudogene TRBV3-2) to TRBJ1-2, with D possibly being TRBD1 (5 bases). V lost 3 bases and J lost 2, with 13 bases in between. Per germline, CDR1 LGHDT and CDR2 YNNKEL (reference sequence). This CDR3 has 15 residues. CDR3 region: CASSHGVGGNYGYTF. The CDR3 coding sequence is TGTGCCAGCAGCCACGGGGTCGGGGGAAACTATGGCTACACCTTC.

The chain recombines TRBV27 with TRBJ1-5; D unclear. V was cut by 0 bases and J by 4 bases, with 10 bases left in between. Germline V gives CDR1 MNHEY, CDR2 SMNVEV (reference sequence). The CDR3 contains 15 residues. The CDR3 coding sequence is TGTGCCAGCAGTTTATCTCTAGAGGGAAATCAGCCCCAGCATTTT. As protein: CASSLSLEGNQPQHF.

This rearrangement joins TRBV5-4 to TRBJ1-6, with 8 positions matching TRBD1. V was pared by 4 bases and J by 6 bases, with 3 bases of the junction left unmatched. The CDR3 runs 14 residues. Per the germline V gene, CDR1 is SGHNT and CDR2 is YYREEE (reference sequence). The CDR3 loop is CASSLTGGNSPLHF. The CDR3, as DNA: TGTGCCAGCAGCCTCACAGGGGGTAATTCACCCCTCCACTTT.

The table lists this clone with a few counts. The gene calls are TRBV6-5 and TRBJ2-5; TRBD1 matches 9 bases. The germline gives CDR1 MNHEY, CDR2 SVGAGI. This CDR3 contains 16 residues. Trimming took 0 bases from V and 4 from J; bases not matched to a gene: 6. CDR3 sequence (DNA): TGTGCCAGCAGTTACTCCGGGACAGGGTTTGCAGAGACCCAGTACTTC. Its protein is CASSYSGTGFAETQYF.

This chain joins TRBV5-4 and TRBJ2-5, with D possibly TRBD2 on 5 matching bases. V shed 5 bases and J shed 3 bases, with 11 bases lying between them. CDR1 SGHNT and CDR2 YYREEE come from the germline V gene (reference sequence). This CDR3 contains 13 residues. The CDR3 here is CASRTRAEETQYF. DNA of the CDR3: TGTGCCAGCAGGACGAGGGCGGAAGAGACCCAGTACTTC.

The chain employs TRBV4-1 and TRBJ1-5, with D unresolved. Germline CDR1 is MGHRA and CDR2 is YSYEKL. The length of the CDR3 is 14 residues. With 4 bases removed from V and 0 bases from J, the gap between germline ends came to 7 bases. DNA of the CDR3: TGCGCCAGCAGCCGCGGAGATAGCAATCAGCCCCAGCATTTT. It is translated as CASSRGDSNQPQHF.

The rearrangement joins TRBV24-1 to TRBJ1-1; TRBD1 aligns across 9 bases. Germline CDR1 KGHDR, CDR2 SFDVKD. The CDR3 has 13 amino acids. V dropped 2 bases and J dropped 12; count of bases not matched to a gene: 6. This CDR3 is CATSDSGTGPPFF. In DNA form, the CDR3 reads TGTGCCACCAGTGATTCAGGGACAGGGCCCCCTTTCTTT.

V gene TRBV5-6 combines with J gene TRBJ1-1; a weak D match, TRBD1 (5 bases). CDR1 SGHDT and CDR2 YYEEEE come from the germline V gene. The CDR3 is made up of 15 amino acids. Trimming removed 4 bases from V and 6 bases from J, with 19 bases in between. The CDR3 nucleotides read TGTGCCAGCAGCCGTACCGTGAGTGGAGGGGCTGAAGCTTTCTTT. This translates into CASSRTVSGGAEAFF.

The chain couples TRBV4-3 to TRBJ2-3; perhaps D is TRBD1 or TRBD2 (6 bases each). The CDR3 consists of 16 residues. The ends were cut back, 6 bases at V and 3 bases at J, with 19 bases in the middle. The germline gives CDR1 LGHNA, CDR2 YSLEER. The CDR3 bases are TGCGCCAGCAGTGACCAAAGGGGGGCGGGGACAGATACGCAGTATTTT. This gives the protein CASSDQRGAGTDTQYF.

This clone is a singleton in its sample. The gene calls are TRBV4-1 and TRBJ2-5, with D perhaps assigned TRBD1 or TRBD2 (5 bases each). CDR3 length equals 14 residues. Germline V lookup: CDR1 MGHRA, CDR2 YSYEKL. V dropped 0 bases and J dropped 10 bases, with 15 bases sitting between them. The CDR3 nucleotides read TGCGCCAGCAGCCAAGATGAGGGACCTCGGATCCAGTACTTC. This sequence encodes CASSQDEGPRIQYF.

The chain recombines TRBV6-5 with TRBJ2-2; 10 bases map to TRBD1. The CDR3 is made up of 14 amino acids. Germline V lookup: CDR1 MNHEY, CDR2 SVGAGI. Trimming took 8 bases from V and 7 from J; bases not matched to a gene: 7. The CDR3 here is CASEDRGSGGELFF. CDR3 DNA sequence: TGTGCCAGCGAGGACAGGGGGTCTGGCGGGGAGCTGTTTTTT.

The chain links TRBV5-1 to TRBJ1-5; TRBD1 matches at 7 bases. CDR3 size: 15 residues. The germline gives CDR1 SGHRS, CDR2 YFSETQ. Unmatched junction bases numbered 3, after V lost 0 bases and J lost 3 bases. The CDR3 nucleotides are TGCGCCAGCAGCTTGGGACAGGGACCCAATCAGCCCCAGCATTTT. This encodes CASSLGQGPNQPQHF. The full variable domain, completed using reference TRBV5-1 and TRBJ1-5, is KAGVTQTPRYLIKTRGQQVTLSCSPISGHRSVSWYQQTPGQGLQFLFEYFSETQRNKGNFPGRFSGRQFSNSRSEMNVSTLELGDSALYLCASSLGQGPNQPQHFGDGTRLSIL.

The chain couples TRBV30 to TRBJ1-3; D is possibly TRBD1 (5 bases). Per the germline V gene, CDR1 is GTSNPN and CDR2 is SVGIG (reference sequence). This CDR3 has 16 residues. V lost 1 base, J lost 3 bases, and 16 bases lay in between. The CDR3 region has the DNA TGTGCCTGGAGTGCATGGGGCAGGTGGTATGGAAACACCATATATTTT. Protein product: CAWSAWGRWYGNTIYF.

This clone occurred a few times. The rearrangement uses TRBV7-9 and TRBJ1-5; D is uncertain. V lost 5 bases to trimming and J lost 3 bases, with 11 bases between them. The CDR3 has 14 residues. Germline V gene data show CDR1 as SEHNR and CDR2 as FQNEAQ (reference sequence). CDR3 nucleotides: TGTGCCAGCAGCCCAGGACGGTCCAATCAGCCCCAGCATTTT. Protein sequence: CASSPGRSNQPQHF.

This sequence joins TRBV7-2 and TRBJ2-7, with 7 bases matching TRBD1. This CDR3 contains 14 residues. The V gene end was trimmed by 3 bases and the J gene end by 7 bases; junction bases not matched to a gene: 9. Germline assignment: CDR1 SGHTA and CDR2 FQGNSA. The CDR3 nucleotides are TGTGCCAGCAGCTTTAGTGCGACAGGGCTGGAGCAGTACTTC. Protein product: CASSFSATGLEQYF.

The V gene is TRBV5-3, the J gene TRBJ2-1, with TRBD2 matching 9 bases. TRBV5-3 is assigned to the ORF class and has an uncertain function. The CDR3 contains 16 residues. V was clipped by 3 bases and J by 3 bases; unmatched bases: 7. The CDR3 DNA follows: TGTGCCAGAAGCTGCACCCTAGCGGGGAGCTACAATGAGCAGTTCTTC. It encodes CARSCTLAGSYNEQFF.

The genes are TRBV19 and TRBJ2-5, with D possibly matching TRBD2 (5 bases). Germline V gives CDR1 LNHDA, CDR2 SQIVND (reference sequence). Trimming stripped 6 bases from V and 5 bases from J, with 25 bases between. The CDR3 has 17 amino acids. CDR3 bases: TGTGCCAGTAGCACCACCCGGTCCCCTGTCGCGGGTGAGACCCAGTACTTC. Amino acids: CASSTTRSPVAGETQYF.

This clone occurred once. The chain recombines TRBV6-6 with TRBJ1-2; 7 nucleotides match TRBD1. CDR1 and CDR2 (germline): MNHNY, SVGAGI (reference sequence). With V trimmed by 2 bases and J by 4 bases, 4 bases remained unmatched. The length of the CDR3 is 14 residues. CDR3 sequence: CASSYADRVYGYTF. The CDR3 DNA is TGTGCCAGCAGTTACGCCGACAGGGTCTATGGCTACACCTTC.

The chain has TRBV5-6 and TRBJ2-5; TRBD1 aligns across 8 bases. V lost 4 bases, J lost 4 bases, and 12 bases stayed unmatched. CDR3 length: 16 residues. The germline gives CDR1 SGHDT, CDR2 YYEEEE. CDR3 DNA sequence: TGTGCCAGCAGCCCGTACTGGGGGGACAGGAGAGAGACCCAGTACTTC. Translated: CASSPYWGDRRETQYF.

The rearrangement joins TRBV14 to TRBJ1-6; 7 bases map to TRBD1. The CDR3 has 15 amino acids. Germline CDR1 is SGHDN and CDR2 is FVKESK. The J segment lost 9 bases and the V segment lost 5 bases, leaving 10 bases of the junction unmatched. CDR3 in amino acids: CASSLGDSSVSPLHF. The CDR3 DNA reads TGTGCCAGCAGCTTGGGGGACAGCAGTGTTTCACCCCTCCACTTT.

This clone was counted once. The rearrangement joins TRBV30 to TRBJ2-2; TRBD1 aligns across 9 bases. There are 14 residues in the CDR3. J was trimmed by 0 bases and V by 8 bases; bases with no gene match: 4. The germline V gene encodes CDR1 GTSNPN and CDR2 SVGIG (reference sequence). CDR3: CAGDRDSNTGELFF. CDR3 in DNA: TGTGCCGGGGACAGGGACTCGAACACCGGGGAGCTGTTTTTT.

The CDR3 bases are TGTGCCAGCAGTGACGCCTGGCGGGGGGCGACAGATACGCAGTATTTT. Its protein product is CASSDAWRGATDTQYF. The chain links TRBV25-1 to TRBJ2-3; 8 nucleotides line up with TRBD2. The CDR3 contains 16 residues. V was pared by 3 bases and J by 3 bases, with 8 bases of the junction left unmatched. Germline CDR1 MGHDK, CDR2 SYGVNS. The complete variable domain, with remaining parts taken from reference TRBV25-1 and TRBJ2-3, reads EADIYQTPRYLVIGTGKKITLECSQTMGHDKMYWYQQDPGMELHLIHYSYGVNSTEKGDLSSESTVSRIRTEHFPLTLESARPSHTSQYLCASSDAWRGATDTQYFGPGTRLTVL.

This clone was detected once. The CDR3 spells CASSLGQGAGDTQYF. In DNA, the CDR3 is TGTGCCAGCAGCTTGGGACAGGGGGCTGGAGATACGCAGTATTTT. This rearrangement joins TRBV5-6 to TRBJ2-3; 10 positions agree with TRBD1. Germline CDR1 reads SGHDT; CDR2 reads YYEEEE. The junction had 3 bases not matched to a gene; V was cut back by 0 bases and J by 5 bases. This CDR3 is 15 amino acids long.

The V and J genes are TRBV2 and TRBJ1-2; D call uncertain. This CDR3 has 11 amino acids. V lost 6 bases, J lost 8 bases, and 10 bases lay in between. Germline V gene data show CDR1 as SNHLY and CDR2 as FYNNEI. The CDR3 DNA sequence: TGTGCCAGCAGCCGGAATGGGGGCTACACCTTC. Protein product: CASSRNGGYTF.